This TCR beta chain originates from a study of early T cells in non-severe SARS-CoV-2 infection. Unique molecular identifiers (one per individual cDNA molecule) were attached. TCRdb ran MiXCR on the 5' RACE reads and lists one entry per CDR3 protein. The top ten clones hold around 4.1% of a sample with fewer than 120,000 distinct CDR3 sequences, 10% to 15% of them seen once. Germline CDR1 SGHKS, CDR2 YYEKEE (reference sequence). Trimming pared 4 bases from V and 5 bases from J, leaving 14 bases between. The CDR3 is 14 amino acids. This material consisted of whole blood, taken at baseline. V and J are TRBV5-5 and TRBJ2-3; a possible D gene is TRBD2 (6 bases). This sequence was found in an adult who was a healthcare worker with PCR-confirmed SARS-CoV-2 infection or an uninfected control (not recorded which). CDR3 sequence (DNA): TGTGCCAGCAGCCACCAGGACTACCAAGATACGCAGTATTTT. Protein product: CASSHQDYQDTQYF. The full variable domain, its missing parts supplied by reference TRBV5-5 and TRBJ2-3, is DAGVTQSPTHLIKTRGQQVTLRCSPISGHKSVSWYQQVLGQGPQFIFQYYEKEERGRGNFPDRFSARQFPNYSSELNVNALLLGDSALYLCASSHQDYQDTQYFGPGTRLTVL.